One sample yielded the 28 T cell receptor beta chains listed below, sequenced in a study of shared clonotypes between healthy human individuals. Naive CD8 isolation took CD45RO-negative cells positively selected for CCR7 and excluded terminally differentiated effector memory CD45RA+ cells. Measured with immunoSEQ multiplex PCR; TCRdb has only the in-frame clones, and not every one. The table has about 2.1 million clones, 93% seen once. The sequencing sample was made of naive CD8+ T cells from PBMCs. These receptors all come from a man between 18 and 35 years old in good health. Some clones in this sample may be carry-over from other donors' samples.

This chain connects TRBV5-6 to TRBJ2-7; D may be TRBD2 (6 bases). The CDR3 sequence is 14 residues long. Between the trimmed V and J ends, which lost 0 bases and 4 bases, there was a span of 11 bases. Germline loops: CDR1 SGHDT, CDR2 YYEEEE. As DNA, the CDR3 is TGTGCCAGCAGCTTGGCCGGACTATCTTACGAGCAGTACTTC. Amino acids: CASSLAGLSYEQYF. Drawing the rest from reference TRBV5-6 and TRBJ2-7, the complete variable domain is DAGVTQSPTHLIKTRGQQVTLRCSPKSGHDTVSWYQQALGQGPQFIFQYYEEEERQRGNFPDRFSGHQFPNYSSELNVNALLLGDSALYLCASSLAGLSYEQYFGPGTRLTVT.

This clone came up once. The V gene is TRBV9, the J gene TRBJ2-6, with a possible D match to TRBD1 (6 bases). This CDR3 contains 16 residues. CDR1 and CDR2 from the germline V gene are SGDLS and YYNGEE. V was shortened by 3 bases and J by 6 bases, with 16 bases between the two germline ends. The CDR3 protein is CASSGTADTVANVLTF. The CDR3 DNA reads TGTGCCAGCAGCGGGACAGCGGACACAGTGGCCAACGTCCTGACTTTC.

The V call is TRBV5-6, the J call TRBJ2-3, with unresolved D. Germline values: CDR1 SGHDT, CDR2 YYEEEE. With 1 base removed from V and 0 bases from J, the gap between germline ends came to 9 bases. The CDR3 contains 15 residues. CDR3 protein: CASSLIRSSTDTQYF. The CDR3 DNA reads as TGTGCCAGCAGCTTGATTCGCAGTAGCACAGATACGCAGTATTTT.

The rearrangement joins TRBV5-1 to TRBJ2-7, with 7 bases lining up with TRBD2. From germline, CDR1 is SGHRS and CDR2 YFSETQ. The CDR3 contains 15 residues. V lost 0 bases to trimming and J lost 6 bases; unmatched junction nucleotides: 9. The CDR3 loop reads CASSLASGGLFEQYF. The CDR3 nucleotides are TGCGCCAGCAGCTTGGCCTCGGGGGGACTATTCGAGCAGTACTTC.

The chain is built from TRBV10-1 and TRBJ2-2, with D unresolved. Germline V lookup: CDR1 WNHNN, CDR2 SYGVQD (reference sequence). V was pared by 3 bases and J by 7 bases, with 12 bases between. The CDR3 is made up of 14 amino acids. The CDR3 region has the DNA TGCGCCAGCAGTGATGCTACTTACGGCGGGGAGCTGTTTTTT. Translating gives CASSDATYGGELFF.

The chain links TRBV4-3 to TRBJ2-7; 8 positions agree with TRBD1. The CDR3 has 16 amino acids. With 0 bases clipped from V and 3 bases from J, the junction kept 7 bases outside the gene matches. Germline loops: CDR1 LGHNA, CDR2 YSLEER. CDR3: CASSQDRTGLGYEQYF. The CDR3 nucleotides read TGCGCCAGCAGCCAAGATCGGACAGGGCTTGGCTACGAGCAGTACTTC.

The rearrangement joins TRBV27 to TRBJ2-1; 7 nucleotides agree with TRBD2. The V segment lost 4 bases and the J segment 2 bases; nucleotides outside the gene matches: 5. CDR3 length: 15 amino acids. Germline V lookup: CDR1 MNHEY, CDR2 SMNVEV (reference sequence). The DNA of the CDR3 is TGTGCCAGCAGTTCCCCGAGCGGGGCCTACAATGAGCAGTTCTTC. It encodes CASSSPSGAYNEQFF.

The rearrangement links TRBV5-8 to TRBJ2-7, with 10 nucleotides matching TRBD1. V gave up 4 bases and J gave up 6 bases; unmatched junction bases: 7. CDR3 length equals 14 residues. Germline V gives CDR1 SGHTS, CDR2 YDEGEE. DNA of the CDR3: TGTGCCAGCAGCGCCGGGACAGGGGTGATCGAGCAGTACTTC. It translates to CASSAGTGVIEQYF.

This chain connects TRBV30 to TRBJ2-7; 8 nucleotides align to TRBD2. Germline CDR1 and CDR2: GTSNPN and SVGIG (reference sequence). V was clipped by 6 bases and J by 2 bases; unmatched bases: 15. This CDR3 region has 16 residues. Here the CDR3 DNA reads TGTGCCTGCACTGGACTGTTTAGCGGGGTACCCTACGAGCAGTACTTC. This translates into CACTGLFSGVPYEQYF.

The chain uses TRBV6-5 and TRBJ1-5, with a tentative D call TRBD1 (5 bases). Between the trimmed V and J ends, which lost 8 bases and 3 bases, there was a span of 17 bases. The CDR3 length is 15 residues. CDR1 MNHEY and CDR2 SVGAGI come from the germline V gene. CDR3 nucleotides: TGTGCCAGCCGACCGGGGCAGCATCTCAATCAGCCCCAGCATTTT. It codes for CASRPGQHLNQPQHF.

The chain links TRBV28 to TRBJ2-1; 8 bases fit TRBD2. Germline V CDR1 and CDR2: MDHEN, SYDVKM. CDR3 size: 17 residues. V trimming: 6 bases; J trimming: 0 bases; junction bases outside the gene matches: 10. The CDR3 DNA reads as TGTGCCAGCAGCCCAGCCCTAGCGGGTAGCTCCTACAATGAGCAGTTCTTC. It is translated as CASSPALAGSSYNEQFF.

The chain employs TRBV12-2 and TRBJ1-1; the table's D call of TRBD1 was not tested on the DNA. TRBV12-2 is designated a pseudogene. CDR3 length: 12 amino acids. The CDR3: CASLPQNTEAFF. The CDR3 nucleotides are TGTGCAAGTCTCCCCCAAAACACTGAAGCTTTCTTT.

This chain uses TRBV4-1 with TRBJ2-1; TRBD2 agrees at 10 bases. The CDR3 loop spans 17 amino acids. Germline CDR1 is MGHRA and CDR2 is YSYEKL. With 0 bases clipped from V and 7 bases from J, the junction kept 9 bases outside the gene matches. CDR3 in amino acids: CASSQDTSGILWNEQFF. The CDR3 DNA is TGCGCCAGCAGCCAAGATACTAGCGGGATCTTATGGAATGAGCAGTTCTTC.

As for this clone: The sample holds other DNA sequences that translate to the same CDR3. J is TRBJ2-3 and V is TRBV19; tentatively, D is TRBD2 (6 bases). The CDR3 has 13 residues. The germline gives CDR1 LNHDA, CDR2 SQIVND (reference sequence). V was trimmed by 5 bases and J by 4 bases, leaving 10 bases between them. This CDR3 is CASSPREADTQYF. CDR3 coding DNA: TGTGCCAGTAGTCCCAGGGAGGCAGATACGCAGTATTTT.

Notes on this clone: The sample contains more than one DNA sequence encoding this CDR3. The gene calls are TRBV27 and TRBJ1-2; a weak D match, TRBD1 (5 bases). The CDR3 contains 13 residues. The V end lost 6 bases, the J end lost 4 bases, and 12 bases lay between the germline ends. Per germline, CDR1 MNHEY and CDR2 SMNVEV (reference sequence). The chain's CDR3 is CASSWGGGYGYTF. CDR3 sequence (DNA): TGTGCCAGCAGCTGGGGGGGAGGCTATGGCTACACCTTC.

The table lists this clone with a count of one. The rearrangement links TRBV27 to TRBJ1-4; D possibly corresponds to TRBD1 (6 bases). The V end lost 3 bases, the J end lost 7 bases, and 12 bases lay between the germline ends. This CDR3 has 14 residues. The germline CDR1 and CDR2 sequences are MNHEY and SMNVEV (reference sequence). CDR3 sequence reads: CASSFVGASEKLFF. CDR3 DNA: TGTGCCAGCAGTTTTGTGGGGGCTAGTGAAAAACTGTTTTTT.

CDR3 amino acids: CASRRLAGDEQFF. CDR3 in DNA: TGTGCCAGCCGCCGGCTAGCGGGAGATGAGCAGTTCTTC. This chain connects TRBV7-9 to TRBJ2-1; the match to TRBD2 covers 10 bases. Looked up from germline, CDR1 is SEHNR and CDR2 is FQNEAQ (reference sequence). V shed 8 bases, J shed 8 bases, and the junction held 6 bases outside the gene matches. The CDR3 sequence is 13 residues long.

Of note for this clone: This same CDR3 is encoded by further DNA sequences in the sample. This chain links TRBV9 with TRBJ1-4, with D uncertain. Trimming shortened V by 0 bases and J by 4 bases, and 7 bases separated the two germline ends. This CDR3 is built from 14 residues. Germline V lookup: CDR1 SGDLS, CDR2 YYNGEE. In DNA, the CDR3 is TGTGCCAGCAGCGTAGGACAAAGTAATGAAAAACTGTTTTTT. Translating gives CASSVGQSNEKLFF.

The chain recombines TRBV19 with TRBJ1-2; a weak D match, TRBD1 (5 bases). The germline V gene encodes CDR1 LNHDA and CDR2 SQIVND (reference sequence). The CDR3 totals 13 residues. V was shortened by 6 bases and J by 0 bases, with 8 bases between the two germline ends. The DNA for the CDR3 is TGTGCCAGTAGCCTACAGGCTAACTATGGCTACACCTTC. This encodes CASSLQANYGYTF.

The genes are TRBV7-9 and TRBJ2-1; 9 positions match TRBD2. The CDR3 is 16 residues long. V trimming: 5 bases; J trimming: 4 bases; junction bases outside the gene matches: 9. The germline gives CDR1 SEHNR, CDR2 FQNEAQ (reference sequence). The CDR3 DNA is TGTGCCAGCAGCCCCAAAGGACTAGCGCTATACAATGAGCAGTTCTTC. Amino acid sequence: CASSPKGLALYNEQFF.

CDR3 bases: TGTGCCACCAGCATAAGGGGGCCCGCGCCAGATACGCAGTATTTT. Its protein product is CATSIRGPAPDTQYF. This chain connects TRBV15 to TRBJ2-3; 7 bases map to TRBD1. Germline V gene lookup returns CDR1 LNHNV and CDR2 YYDKDF (reference sequence). This CDR3 has 15 residues. The J segment lost 4 bases and the V segment lost 4 bases, leaving 8 bases of the junction unmatched. Filled out from reference TRBV15 and TRBJ2-3, the complete variable domain reads DAMVIQNPRYQVTQFGKPVTLSCSQTLNHNVMYWYQQKSSQAPKLLFHYYDKDFNNEADTPDNFQSRRPNTSFCFLDIRSPGLGDTAMYLCATSIRGPAPDTQYFGPGTRLTVL.

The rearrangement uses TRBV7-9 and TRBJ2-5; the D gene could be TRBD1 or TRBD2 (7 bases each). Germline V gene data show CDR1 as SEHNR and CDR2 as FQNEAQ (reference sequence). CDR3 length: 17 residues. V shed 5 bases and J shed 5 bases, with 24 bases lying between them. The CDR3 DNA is TGTGCCAGCAGCCAGGCCCGGGGGAGGGGGCTTACGGAGACCCAGTACTTC. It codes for CASSQARGRGLTETQYF.

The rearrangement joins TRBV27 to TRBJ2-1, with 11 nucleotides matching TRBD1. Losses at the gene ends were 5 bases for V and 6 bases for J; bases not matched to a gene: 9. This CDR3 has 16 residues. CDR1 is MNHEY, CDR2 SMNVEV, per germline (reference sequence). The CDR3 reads CASSPLGTGGINEQFF. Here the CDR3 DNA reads TGTGCCAGCAGTCCCTTAGGGACAGGGGGTATCAATGAGCAGTTCTTC.

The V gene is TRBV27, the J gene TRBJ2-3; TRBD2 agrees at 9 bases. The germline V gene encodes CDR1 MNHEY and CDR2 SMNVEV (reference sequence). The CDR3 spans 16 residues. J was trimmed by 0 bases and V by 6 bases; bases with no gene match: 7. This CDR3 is CASRIIAGASTDTQYF. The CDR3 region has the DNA TGTGCCAGCAGAATAATAGCGGGGGCTAGCACAGATACGCAGTATTTT.

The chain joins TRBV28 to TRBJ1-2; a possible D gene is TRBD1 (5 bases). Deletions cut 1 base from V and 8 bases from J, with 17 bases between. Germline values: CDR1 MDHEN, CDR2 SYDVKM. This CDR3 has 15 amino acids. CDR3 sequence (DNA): TGTGCCAGCAGTTTATTAGGGACGCCTTCCATCGGCTACACCTTC. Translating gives CASSLLGTPSIGYTF.

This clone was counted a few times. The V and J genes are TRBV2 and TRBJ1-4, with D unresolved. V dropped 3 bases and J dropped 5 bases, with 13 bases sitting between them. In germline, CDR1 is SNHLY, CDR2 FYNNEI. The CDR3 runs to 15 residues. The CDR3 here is CASSDGTAENEKLFF. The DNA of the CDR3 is TGTGCCAGCAGTGACGGAACAGCTGAAAATGAAAAACTGTTTTTT. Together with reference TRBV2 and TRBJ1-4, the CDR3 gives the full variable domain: EPEVTQTPSHQVTQMGQEVILRCVPISNHLYFYWYRQILGQKVEFLVSFYNNEISEKSEIFDDQFSVERPDGSNFTLKIRSTKLEDSAMYFCASSDGTAENEKLFFGSGTQLSVL.

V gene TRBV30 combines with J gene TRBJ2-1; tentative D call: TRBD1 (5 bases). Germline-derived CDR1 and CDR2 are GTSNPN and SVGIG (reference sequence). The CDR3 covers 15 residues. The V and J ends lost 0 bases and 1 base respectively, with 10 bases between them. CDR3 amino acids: CAWSVGPISYNEQFF. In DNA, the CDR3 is TGTGCCTGGAGTGTGGGGCCTATTTCCTACAATGAGCAGTTCTTC.

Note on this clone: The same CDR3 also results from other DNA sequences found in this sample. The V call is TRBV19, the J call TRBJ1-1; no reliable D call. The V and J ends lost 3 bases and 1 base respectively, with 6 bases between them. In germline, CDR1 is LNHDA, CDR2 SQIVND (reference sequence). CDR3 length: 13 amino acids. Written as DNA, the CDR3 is TGTGCCAGTAGTATCCTACCGAACACTGAAGCTTTCTTT. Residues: CASSILPNTEAFF.